This TCR beta chain was documented in a study of cytomegalovirus exposure and HLA in healthy donors. About the study: Of roughly 400 genotyped donors, 81% clustered with self-reported Caucasian donors.

The germline V gene has CDR1 LNHDA and CDR2 SQIVND (reference sequence). Trimming removed 3 bases from V and 9 bases from J; junction bases left unmatched: 13. This CDR3 region has 15 residues. The PCR ran on 60 Vbeta and 13 Jbeta primers. Assay used: immunoSEQ multiplex PCR; TCRdb lists only in-frame clones, some missing. The sample lists over 70,000 clones; roughly 73% were seen once. Study-level findings and limits: In an earlier analysis, in about 530 donors, most V segments appeared productive either ~90% or ~30% of the time.

On this clone: The antigen is undetermined.

Input material: PBMCs. This sequence originates from a male donor in good health and CMV-seropositive. The chain is built from TRBV19 and TRBJ2-7; 8 nucleotides match TRBD2. DNA of the CDR3: TGTGCCAGTAGTATGGGTTTCAGCGGGAGTAGTGTGCAGTACTTC. Protein sequence: CASSMGFSGSSVQYF.